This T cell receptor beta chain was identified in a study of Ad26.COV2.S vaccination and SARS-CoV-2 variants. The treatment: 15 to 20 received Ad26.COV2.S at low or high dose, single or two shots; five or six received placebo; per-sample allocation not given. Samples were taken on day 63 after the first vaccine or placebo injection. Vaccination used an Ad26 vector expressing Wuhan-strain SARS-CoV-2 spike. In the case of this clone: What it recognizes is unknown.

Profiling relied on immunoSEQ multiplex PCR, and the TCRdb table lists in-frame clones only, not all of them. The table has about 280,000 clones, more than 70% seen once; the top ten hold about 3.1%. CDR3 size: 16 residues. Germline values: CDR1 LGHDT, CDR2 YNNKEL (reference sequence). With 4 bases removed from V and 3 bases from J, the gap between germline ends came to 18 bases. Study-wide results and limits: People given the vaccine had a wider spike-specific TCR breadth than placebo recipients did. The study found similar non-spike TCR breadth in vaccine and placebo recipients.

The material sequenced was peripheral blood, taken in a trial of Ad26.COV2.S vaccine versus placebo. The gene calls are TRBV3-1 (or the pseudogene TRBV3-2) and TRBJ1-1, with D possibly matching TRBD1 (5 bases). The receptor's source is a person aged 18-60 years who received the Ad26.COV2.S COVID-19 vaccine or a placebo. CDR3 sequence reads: CASSPQGAGTYTEAFF. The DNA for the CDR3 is TGTGCCAGCAGCCCCCAAGGAGCCGGGACCTACACTGAAGCTTTCTTT.